A single TCR beta chain is shown here with its context. The antigen is undetermined. This specimen comes from a study of T cell responses to AZD1222 COVID-19 vaccine. Notes on the study in general: As reported, nearly half of all spike-specific TCRs target variant regions that are unmutated. Scientists sampled the repertoires only once the peak T cell response had passed.

Data came from immunoSEQ multiplex PCR; TCRdb stores just in-frame clones and leaves some out. The sample lists approximately 140,000 clones, 80% to 95% seen once, with about 3.3% in the top ten. The V end was cut by 5 bases, the J end by 2 bases, with 7 bases between. Germline V gene lookup returns CDR1 SGHNT and CDR2 YENEEA. This CDR3 region has 12 residues. This TCR derives from an adult who received the AZD1222 COVID-19 vaccine. The chain joins TRBV11-3 to TRBJ2-7; D unresolved. The sequences come from peripheral blood, collected 28 days after the second AZD1222 dose. CDR3 sequence (DNA): TGTGCCAGCAGCCTCGAGCCCTACGAGCAGTACTTC. Protein: CASSLEPYEQYF. The whole variable domain, remainder taken from reference TRBV11-3 and TRBJ2-7, is EAGVVQSPRYKIIEKKQPVAFWCNPISGHNTLYWYLQNLGQGPELLIRYENEEAVDDSQLPKDRFSAERLKGVDSTLKIQPAELGDSAVYLCASSLEPYEQYFGPGTRLTVT.